This TCR beta chain was identified during a study of blood T cell repertoires in COVID-19. Study context: Whether acute or convalescent, the COVID-19 samples came from the United States, Italy and Spain. Sources were T cells, B-cell-depleted T cells, or PBMCs; the material itself was cDNA or gDNA.

Per the authors' pipeline: Amplification from reference gene primers served as the basis for estimated nucleated cell counts. The assay was immunoSEQ multiplex PCR, and TCRdb's table has in-frame clones only and misses some. V and J calls and clone size come straight from that table; D and trimming were deduced from the DNA. The sample has 130,000 to 150,000 clones, approximately 87% seen once. This clone was recorded once. The CDR3 sequence is 15 residues long. The ends were cut back, 6 bases at V and 7 bases at J, with 21 bases in the middle. Germline values: CDR1 SEHNR, CDR2 FQNEAQ (reference sequence).

V gene TRBV7-9 combines with J gene TRBJ1-1; D remains unclear. Sequenced material: peripheral blood. This receptor was taken from an elderly man with acute or convalescent COVID-19. CDR3 region: CASSPGGPLRLEAFF. As DNA, the CDR3 is TGTGCCAGCAGTCCCGGAGGACCTCTCCGTCTTGAAGCTTTCTTT.